The entry below gives a single T cell receptor beta chain sequence along with its context. Authors' data handling: It was from reference gene primer amplification that nucleated cell counts were estimated. The assay was immunoSEQ multiplex PCR, and TCRdb's table has in-frame clones only and misses some. That table is the source of V, J and clone size, and D and trimming were worked out from the DNA. Counted here are about 150,000 clones, roughly 80% occurring once; the ten biggest clones make up approximately 0.5%. The sample belongs to a study of blood T cell repertoires in COVID-19. Study summary: Whether acute or convalescent, the COVID-19 samples came from the United States, Italy and Spain. T cells, B-cell-depleted T cells, or PBMCs supplied cDNA or gDNA.

Germline CDR1 SGHRS, CDR2 YFSETQ. The CDR3 runs 16 residues. Trimming took 0 bases from V and 1 from J; bases not matched to a gene: 2. This receptor was taken from a man aged 55 to 70 with acute or convalescent COVID-19. Material: peripheral blood. The chain couples TRBV5-1 to TRBJ2-1, with 9 nucleotides matching TRBD2. Here the CDR3 DNA reads TGCGCCAGCAGCTTGGTAGCGGGGGCATCCTACAATGAGCAGTTCTTC. It yields the protein CASSLVAGASYNEQFF.